Listed here are 8 T cell receptor beta chains from one sample, sequenced in a study of vaccination effects on CD4 cells after COVID-19. With the ViraFEST assay, the study expanded antigen-specific CD4+ T cells using viral peptide pools, then sequenced them. The authors isolated CD4+ T cells after more than eight days of culture. Two-dose vaccination with either BNT162b2 or mRNA-1273 was given to the participants. Here immunoSEQ multiplex PCR was the method, and the copy in TCRdb shows in-frame clones only, minus some. The sample includes roughly 70,000 clones, roughly three quarters of them seen just once. Their target antigens are unknown. Sequencing was performed on CD4+ T cells from PBMCs cultured with HCoV-OC43 spike peptides, taken after COVID-19 vaccination. Subset here: HCoV-OC43 spike overlapping peptide pool stimulation. These receptors were obtained from a human donor who received a COVID-19 vaccine.

The chain has TRBV19 and TRBJ1-1; D remains unclear. The germline V gene encodes CDR1 LNHDA and CDR2 SQIVND (reference sequence). The CDR3 covers 14 residues. Trimming left V 3 bases short and J 4 bases short, with 12 bases between. For the CDR3, the DNA is TGTGCCAGTAGTATCGGGTCAGAGGCCACTGAAGCTTTCTTT. Translated: CASSIGSEATEAFF. Supplemented by reference TRBV19 and TRBJ1-1, the full variable domain reads DGGITQSPKYLFRKEGQNVTLSCEQNLNHDAMYWYRQDPGQGLRLIYYSQIVNDFQKGDIAEGYSVSREKKESFPLTVTSAQKNPTAFYLCASSIGSEATEAFFGQGTRLTVV.

This chain connects TRBV5-6 to TRBJ2-5, with 7 nucleotides matching TRBD1. V lost 3 bases to trimming and J lost 4 bases; unmatched junction nucleotides: 6. The CDR3 covers 14 residues. In germline, CDR1 is SGHDT, CDR2 YYEEEE. Written as DNA, the CDR3 is TGTGCCAGCAGCTACGCAAAGGGGGCAGAGACCCAGTACTTC. Encoded protein: CASSYAKGAETQYF. The full variable domain, rest sourced from reference TRBV5-6 and TRBJ2-5, is DAGVTQSPTHLIKTRGQQVTLRCSPKSGHDTVSWYQQALGQGPQFIFQYYEEEERQRGNFPDRFSGHQFPNYSSELNVNALLLGDSALYLCASSYAKGAETQYFGPGTRLLVL.

A single count supports this clone. J is TRBJ2-3 and V is TRBV2; TRBD1 matches 9 bases. Germline-derived CDR1 and CDR2 are SNHLY and FYNNEI. CDR3 length: 15 amino acids. V lost 6 bases, J lost 4 bases, and 8 bases stayed unmatched. CDR3 bases: TGTGCCAGCAGACCGGGACAGGGAATGTCAGATACGCAGTATTTT. Translated: CASRPGQGMSDTQYF.

In its sample, this clone was seen a few times. The chain carries TRBV4-1 and TRBJ1-2; D unclear. The CDR3 covers 13 residues. Trimming pared 1 base from V and 3 bases from J, leaving 6 bases between. Germline V CDR1 and CDR2: MGHRA, YSYEKL. The CDR3 coding sequence is TGCGCCAGCAGCCAAGTTGCAGACTATGGCTACACCTTC. Amino acids: CASSQVADYGYTF.

The chain joins TRBV6-5 to TRBJ2-3, with D perhaps TRBD2 (7 bases). The length of the CDR3 is 15 residues. V was cut by 2 bases and J by 2 bases, with 11 bases left in between. The V gene's germline CDR1 is MNHEY and CDR2 SVGAGI. The CDR3 DNA follows: TGTGCCAGCAGTTACAGGGGGGGGGCCACAGATACGCAGTATTTT. This gives the protein CASSYRGGATDTQYF.

This rearrangement joins TRBV6-5 to TRBJ1-5; 9 positions match TRBD1. The germline gives CDR1 MNHEY, CDR2 SVGAGI. This CDR3 comprises 15 residues. V was pared by 5 bases and J by 8 bases, with 10 bases of the junction left unmatched. The CDR3 DNA follows: TGTGCCAGCAGTCCGGGACAGGGTTTTCAAAAGCCCCAGCATTTT. Its translation is CASSPGQGFQKPQHF.

The table lists this clone with a few counts. This chain joins TRBV7-2 and TRBJ2-5; weak D call: TRBD2 (6 bases). Germline V gene lookup returns CDR1 SGHTA and CDR2 FQGNSA. The CDR3 has 15 residues. With 3 bases removed from V and 2 bases from J, the gap between germline ends came to 13 bases. The CDR3 reads CASSLGRGLQETQYF. CDR3 in DNA: TGTGCCAGCAGCTTGGGGCGGGGATTGCAAGAGACCCAGTACTTC.

The gene calls are TRBV6-5 and TRBJ2-2; D is ambiguous. CDR3 length: 13 amino acids. Trimming cost V 4 bases and J 2 bases, with 5 bases left between them. In germline, CDR1 is MNHEY, CDR2 SVGAGI. The CDR3 sequence: CASSSSNTGELFF. The CDR3 region has the DNA TGTGCCAGCAGTTCCAGTAACACCGGGGAGCTGTTTTTT.